This T cell receptor beta chain derives from a study of T-cell memory formation after mild COVID-19. Regarding the study as a whole: Several responding clones turned up in pre-infection memory, indicating that cross-reactive memory may have taken part. Day 15 to 85 contracting clones showed balanced CD4/CD8; day 15 to 37 expanders favored CD4+. Of the contracting clones, CD4+ ones lay mainly in CM and EM, and CD8+ ones in EMRA.

The germline V and J ends were trimmed by 5 bases and 4 bases, with 9 bases remaining between them. Germline V lookup: CDR1 DFQATT, CDR2 SNEGSKA (reference sequence). The CDR3 covers 13 residues. As concerns this clonotype: Its matching antigen is unknown.

Via MiXCR, TCRdb re-called the 5' RACE reads, giving one row per CDR3 protein. The table lists 560,000 or so distinct CDR3 sequences, around 15% of them singletons, with about 7.4% in the top ten. The sequence was collected from an adult woman who had mild COVID-19 (a few samples of this study predate the infection). Cell type and time point are not known. The sequenced sample was PBMCs or a T cell subset sorted from them (not recorded which). The V call is TRBV20-1, the J call TRBJ2-6; D is ambiguous. CDR3 nucleotide sequence: TGCAGTGCTGCCTCCCCGGGGGCCAACGTCCTGACTTTC. This codes for CSAASPGANVLTF.